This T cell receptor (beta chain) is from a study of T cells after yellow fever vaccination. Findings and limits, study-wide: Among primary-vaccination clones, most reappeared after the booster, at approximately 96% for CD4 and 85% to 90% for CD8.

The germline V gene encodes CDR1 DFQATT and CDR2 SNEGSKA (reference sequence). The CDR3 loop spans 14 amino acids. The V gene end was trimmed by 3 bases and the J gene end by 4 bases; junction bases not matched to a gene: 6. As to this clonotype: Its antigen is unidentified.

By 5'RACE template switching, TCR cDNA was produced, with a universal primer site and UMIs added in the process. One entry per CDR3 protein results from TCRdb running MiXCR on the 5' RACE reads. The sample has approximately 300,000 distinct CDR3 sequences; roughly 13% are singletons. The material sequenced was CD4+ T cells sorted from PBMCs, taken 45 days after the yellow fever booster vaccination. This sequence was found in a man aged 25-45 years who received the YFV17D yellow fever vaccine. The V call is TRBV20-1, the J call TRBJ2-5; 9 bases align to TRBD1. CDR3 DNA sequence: TGCAGTGCTAGGACAGGGGGGGATCGAGAGACCCAGTACTTC. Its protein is CSARTGGDRETQYF.